One and the same sample provided the 30 T cell receptor beta chains below, sequenced in a study of blood T cell repertoires in COVID-19. Sequencing used immunoSEQ multiplex PCR; TCRdb keeps in-frame clones, though not all of them. The sample includes under 250,000 clones, around nine tenths of them seen just once. The sequencing input was peripheral blood. Source of these receptors: a man between 18 and 35 years old with active or convalescent COVID-19.

Here the CDR3 DNA reads TGTGCCAGCAGTGACAGGGTCGTAGTCCCCTACGAGCAGTACTTC. The encoded protein is CASSDRVVVPYEQYF. V is TRBV6-1 and J is TRBJ2-7, with D possibly being TRBD1 (5 bases). The CDR3 extends over 15 amino acids. V lost 3 bases to trimming and J lost 2 bases, with 14 bases between them. Germline CDR1 and CDR2: MNHNS and SASEGT.

The chain has TRBV28 and TRBJ1-5, with unresolved D. This CDR3 spans 13 amino acids. V was trimmed by 2 bases and J by 6 bases, leaving 8 bases between them. Germline CDR1 and CDR2: MDHEN and SYDVKM. CDR3 in amino acids: CASSLPSGQPQHF. CDR3 DNA sequence: TGTGCCAGCAGTTTACCCTCGGGTCAGCCCCAGCATTTT.

CDR3 sequence reads: CASSVGGTPNNEQFF. CDR3 nucleotides: TGTGCCAGCAGCGTAGGCGGGACCCCCAACAATGAGCAGTTCTTC. V gene TRBV9 combines with J gene TRBJ2-1; D may be TRBD2 (6 bases). The CDR3 has 15 residues. V was cut by 0 bases and J by 5 bases, with 12 bases left in between. Germline values: CDR1 SGDLS, CDR2 YYNGEE.

The V and J genes are TRBV5-6 and TRBJ1-1; no definite D call. CDR1 and CDR2 from the germline V gene are SGHDT and YYEEEE. V was cut by 5 bases and J by 5 bases, with 10 bases left in between. The CDR3 covers 12 residues. The CDR3: CASSSGATEAFF. Written as DNA, the CDR3 is TGTGCCAGCAGTTCTGGAGCGACTGAAGCTTTCTTT.

The chain joins TRBV30 to TRBJ1-3; 11 bases are shared with TRBD1. The CDR3 covers 15 residues. Germline CDR1 GTSNPN, CDR2 SVGIG (reference sequence). V shed 4 bases and J 2 bases; nucleotides not matched to a gene: 4. CDR3 protein: CAWNSGQGAGNTIYF. CDR3 coding DNA: TGTGCCTGGAATTCGGGACAGGGGGCTGGAAACACCATATATTTT.

This clone came up a few times. A junction end diverges from the germline sequence, so it may reflect a read error. The chain couples TRBV27 to TRBJ2-7; 9 nucleotides agree with TRBD1. The CDR3 is made up of 15 amino acids. Germline CDR1 and CDR2: MNHEY and SMNVEV (reference sequence). CDR3 sequence reads: CASSVSGTGSYEQYF. The DNA for the CDR3 is TGTGCCAGCAGTGTATCCGGGACAGGGAGCTACGAGCAGTACTTC.

The chain couples TRBV9 to TRBJ2-7; TRBD2 agrees at 14 bases. Germline-derived CDR1 and CDR2 are SGDLS and YYNGEE. This CDR3 is built from 18 residues. The V and J ends lost 4 bases and 0 bases, in that order; junction bases with no gene match: 9. CDR3 sequence (DNA): TGTGCCAGCAGCCCTCCGGGACTAGCGGGGGCGAGCTCCTACGAGCAGTACTTC. It encodes CASSPPGLAGASSYEQYF.

J is TRBJ2-1 and V is TRBV6-2 or TRBV6-3; possibly TRBD2 for D (5 bases). Germline V lookup: CDR1 MNHEY, CDR2 SVGEGT. V was clipped by 5 bases and J by 9 bases, with 20 bases between them. The CDR3 runs to 15 residues. In DNA, the CDR3 is TGTGCCAGCAGTCTAGACTCGACCCCCGCGGGTGAGCAGTTCTTC. Amino acid sequence: CASSLDSTPAGEQFF.

The J gene is TRBJ2-7, the V gene TRBV6-5, with a possible D match to TRBD1 (5 bases). V shed 6 bases and J shed 2 bases, with 14 bases lying between them. The germline V gene encodes CDR1 MNHEY and CDR2 SVGAGI. The length of the CDR3 is 14 residues. DNA of the CDR3: TGTGCCAGCAGGACAGTCAATCCTACCTACGAGCAGTACTTC. Encoded protein: CASRTVNPTYEQYF.

The chain recombines TRBV6-5 with TRBJ1-6; a weak D match, TRBD1 (6 bases). With 5 bases removed from V and 9 bases from J, the gap between germline ends came to 11 bases. This CDR3 is built from 13 residues. Germline loops: CDR1 MNHEY, CDR2 SVGAGI. The CDR3 DNA is TGTGCCAGCAGTCAGGGGTCGGCTTCACCCCTCCACTTT. This encodes CASSQGSASPLHF.

This chain connects TRBV11-3 to TRBJ1-3; D is uncertain. The CDR3 loop spans 14 amino acids. Trimming left V 4 bases short and J 1 base short, with 8 bases between. The germline gives CDR1 SGHNT, CDR2 YENEEA. DNA for the CDR3: TGTGCCAGCAGCTCCACCAGATCTGGAAACACCATATATTTT. It is translated as CASSSTRSGNTIYF.

This clone was counted once. The CDR3 sequence: CASRRAGGPTEAFF. The CDR3 coding sequence is TGCGCCAGCAGGAGGGCCGGGGGGCCAACTGAAGCTTTCTTT. The genes are TRBV10-2 and TRBJ1-1; D is perhaps TRBD1 (6 bases). This CDR3 has 14 residues. V shed 6 bases and J shed 5 bases, with 16 bases lying between them. Germline CDR1 and CDR2: WSHSY and SAAADI.

In its sample, this clone was seen once. The rearrangement joins TRBV6-5 to TRBJ2-7; possible D gene TRBD2, 6 bases. Germline CDR1 reads MNHEY; CDR2 reads SVGAGI. V lost 4 bases to trimming and J lost 2 bases, with 12 bases between them. The CDR3 sequence is 14 residues long. The CDR3 reads CASSLPSDPYEQYF. The DNA of the CDR3 is TGTGCCAGCAGTTTGCCTAGCGACCCCTACGAGCAGTACTTC.

This clone was counted between two and nine times. CDR3 residues: CASSSVGPGLYGYTF. The CDR3 nucleotides read TGTGCCAGCAGCTCGGTTGGCCCAGGGCTCTATGGCTACACCTTC. V usage is TRBV7-2 and J usage is TRBJ1-2; possible D gene TRBD1, 5 bases. The CDR3 consists of 15 residues. In germline, CDR1 is SGHTA, CDR2 FQGNSA. Trimming pared 4 bases from V and 4 bases from J, leaving 16 bases between.

This clone was recorded once. The J gene is TRBJ1-5, the V gene TRBV6-1; D is ambiguous. CDR3 length: 14 amino acids. V lost 2 bases and J lost 5, with 10 bases in between. Per germline, CDR1 MNHNS and CDR2 SASEGT. CDR3 sequence (DNA): TGTGCCAGCAGTGAATTTTACGGGGATCAGCCCCAGCATTTT. It specifies CASSEFYGDQPQHF.

This clone appeared a few times. The gene calls are TRBV2 and TRBJ1-2; D is unresolved. Deletions cut 8 bases from V and 4 bases from J, with 17 bases between. This CDR3 spans 14 amino acids. Germline assignment: CDR1 SNHLY and CDR2 FYNNEI. The CDR3 sequence is CASEVIKGGYGYTF. The CDR3 DNA sequence: TGTGCCAGCGAGGTTATCAAGGGAGGCTATGGCTACACCTTC.

In its sample, this clone was seen once. The chain has TRBV28 and TRBJ1-1; no reliable D call. V was pared by 2 bases and J by 7 bases, with 5 bases between. CDR3 length: 11 residues. Germline values: CDR1 MDHEN, CDR2 SYDVKM. In nucleotides, the CDR3 is TGTGCCAGCAGTTTAGGAGATGAAGCTTTCTTT. Amino acids: CASSLGDEAFF.

The chain links TRBV4-3 to TRBJ2-5; TRBD2 matches 8 bases. The CDR3 runs 16 residues. The germline CDR1 and CDR2 sequences are LGHNA and YSLEER. The V gene end was trimmed by 1 base and the J gene end by 5 bases; junction bases not matched to a gene: 9. CDR3 bases: TGCGCCAGCAGCCAAGTACTAGCGGCTGAAGGGGAGACCCAGTACTTC. As protein: CASSQVLAAEGETQYF.

J is TRBJ2-1 and V is TRBV5-1; TRBD2 matches at 10 bases. CDR3 length equals 15 residues. The germline gives CDR1 SGHRS, CDR2 YFSETQ. Trimming took 3 bases from V and 8 from J; bases not matched to a gene: 8. CDR3 DNA sequence: TGCGCCAGCAGCTCCGGAGCGGGAGGGTGGGATGAGCAGTTCTTC. Translating gives CASSSGAGGWDEQFF.

A few counts support this clone. The rearrangement uses TRBV29-1 and TRBJ2-1; D uncertain. The CDR3 length is 11 residues. From germline, CDR1 is SQVTM and CDR2 ANQGSEA. Deletions cut 3 bases from V and 9 bases from J, with 9 bases between. The CDR3 region is CSVDRPREQFF. DNA for the CDR3: TGCAGCGTTGACAGGCCTCGTGAGCAGTTCTTC.

This chain joins TRBV7-9 and TRBJ1-1; D might be TRBD1 (6 bases). Germline lookup yields CDR1 SEHNR and CDR2 FQNEAQ (reference sequence). The CDR3 extends over 14 amino acids. Trimming left V 1 base short and J 2 bases short, with 8 bases between. In DNA form, the CDR3 reads TGTGCCAGCAGCTTAGGGACAGATAACACTGAAGCTTTCTTT. Protein sequence: CASSLGTDNTEAFF.

The chain employs TRBV2 and TRBJ2-7; the match to TRBD1 covers 7 bases. CDR1 is SNHLY, CDR2 FYNNEI, per germline. Trimming removed 7 bases from V and 5 bases from J; junction bases left unmatched: 8. The CDR3 runs to 13 residues. The CDR3 region is CASTGQVQNEQYF. Written as DNA, the CDR3 is TGTGCCAGCACAGGACAGGTACAGAACGAGCAGTACTTC. The whole variable domain, remainder taken from reference TRBV2 and TRBJ2-7, is EPEVTQTPSHQVTQMGQEVILRCVPISNHLYFYWYRQILGQKVEFLVSFYNNEISEKSEIFDDQFSVERPDGSNFTLKIRSTKLEDSAMYFCASTGQVQNEQYFGPGTRLTVT.

V usage is TRBV24-1 and J usage is TRBJ2-1, with 8 positions matching TRBD1. The J segment lost 1 base and the V segment lost 4 bases, leaving 2 bases of the junction unmatched. This CDR3 spans 15 amino acids. Germline V gene sequence: CDR1 KGHDR, CDR2 SFDVKD. The CDR3 DNA follows: TGTGCCACCAGTGAAGGACAGGGTTCCTACAATGAGCAGTTCTTC. This gives the protein CATSEGQGSYNEQFF.

This chain links TRBV27 with TRBJ2-5; TRBD1 matches at 7 bases. Germline V gives CDR1 MNHEY, CDR2 SMNVEV (reference sequence). CDR3 size: 14 residues. Trimming at V came to 3 bases and at J to 1 base, leaving 2 bases not matched to a gene. CDR3: CASSFRTGQETQYF. The CDR3 DNA reads TGTGCCAGCAGTTTCCGGACAGGCCAAGAGACCCAGTACTTC.

The chain carries TRBV9 and TRBJ1-1, with D perhaps TRBD1 (6 bases). Deletions cut 0 bases from V and 3 bases from J, with 9 bases between. This CDR3 has 14 amino acids. The germline CDR1 and CDR2 sequences are SGDLS and YYNGEE. The DNA of the CDR3 is TGTGCCAGCAGCGTAGATCAGGGGTACACTGAAGCTTTCTTT. Translated: CASSVDQGYTEAFF.

The chain has TRBV2 and TRBJ1-1; 11 bases line up with TRBD1. Trimming took 4 bases from V and 0 from J; bases not matched to a gene: 7. The germline V gene encodes CDR1 SNHLY and CDR2 FYNNEI. CDR3 length: 17 residues. In DNA form, the CDR3 reads TGTGCCAGCAGTGGACCGGGACAGGGGGTAATGAACACTGAAGCTTTCTTT. Protein: CASSGPGQGVMNTEAFF.

The gene calls are TRBV28 and TRBJ1-6; D possibly corresponds to TRBD1 (6 bases). V was pared by 6 bases and J by 4 bases, with 7 bases between. Germline V CDR1 and CDR2: MDHEN, SYDVKM. CDR3 length equals 13 residues. The CDR3 bases are TGTGCCAGCAGGCAGGGGTATAATTCACCCCTCCACTTT. Protein sequence: CASRQGYNSPLHF. The variable domain in full, completed from reference TRBV28 and TRBJ1-6, reads DVKVTQSSRYLVKRTGEKVFLECVQDMDHENMFWYRQDPGLGLRLIYFSYDVKMKEKGDIPEGYSVSREKKERFSLILESASTNQTSMYLCASRQGYNSPLHFGNGTRLTVT.

This chain joins TRBV19 and TRBJ2-2; D perhaps matches TRBD1 (6 bases). Germline V gives CDR1 LNHDA, CDR2 SQIVND (reference sequence). This CDR3 has 16 amino acids. Trimming took 7 bases from V and 0 from J, leaving 15 bases between them. The CDR3 spells CASTVVRTANTGELFF. The DNA of the CDR3 is TGTGCCAGTACCGTCGTTCGGACAGCGAACACCGGGGAGCTGTTTTTT.

The chain has TRBV15 and TRBJ2-1, with 8 bases identical to TRBD2. The CDR3 covers 21 residues. Germline values: CDR1 LNHNV, CDR2 YYDKDF (reference sequence). V gave up 1 base and J gave up 0 bases; unmatched junction bases: 17. The CDR3 is CATSRGDPRTSTSSSYNEQFF. The CDR3 DNA is TGTGCCACCAGCAGAGGGGACCCGAGGACTAGCACCAGCAGCTCCTACAATGAGCAGTTCTTC.

The chain has TRBV29-1 and TRBJ1-1; D unresolved. With 4 bases removed from V and 7 bases from J, the gap between germline ends came to 4 bases. Germline loops: CDR1 SQVTM, CDR2 ANQGSEA. This CDR3 has 9 residues. The CDR3 DNA reads as TGCAGCGTTGGAGTTGAAGCTTTCTTT. Translated, it gives CSVGVEAFF. The full variable domain, its missing parts supplied by reference TRBV29-1 and TRBJ1-1, is SAVISQKPSRDICQRGTSLTIQCQVDSQVTMMFWYRQQPGQSLTLIATANQGSEATYESGFVIDKFPISRPNLTFSTLTVSNMSPEDSSIYLCSVGVEAFFGQGTRLTVV.